One sample yielded the 25 T cell receptor beta chains listed below, sequenced in a study of cytomegalovirus exposure and HLA in healthy donors. The primer mix had 60 Vbeta and 13 Jbeta primers. Sequenced by immunoSEQ multiplex PCR; TCRdb stores in-frame clones only, minus some. The sample carries 140,000 or so clones, about 82% recorded once. Sample: PBMCs. These receptors all stem from a woman aged 40-49 years in good health and CMV-seropositive.

The CDR3, as DNA: TGTGCCAGCAGCCGGGACTCCAAATTCGTGTACGAGCAGTACTTC. It yields the protein CASSRDSKFVYEQYF. J is TRBJ2-7 and V is TRBV6-5, with a weak D call TRBD2 (6 bases). Trimming cost V 6 bases and J 4 bases, with 19 bases left between them. The germline V gene encodes CDR1 MNHEY and CDR2 SVGAGI. This CDR3 region has 15 residues.

The chain recombines TRBV5-1 with TRBJ1-4; no firm D call. The CDR3 runs to 16 residues. V lost 2 bases, J lost 5 bases, and 16 bases lay in between. Germline CDR1 SGHRS, CDR2 YFSETQ. The CDR3 DNA sequence: TGCGCCAGCAGCTTTAACCCCGGGGATGGGAATGAAAAACTGTTTTTT. Its protein product is CASSFNPGDGNEKLFF.

The rearrangement uses TRBV6-1 and TRBJ1-6; unclear D gene. The germline gives CDR1 MNHNS, CDR2 SASEGT. V gave up 3 bases and J gave up 0 bases, with 15 bases separating them. The CDR3 is made up of 18 amino acids. The CDR3 bases are TGTGCCAGCAGTGAGCTGGTTCAGCGAAGCTCCTATAATTCACCCCTCCACTTT. It yields the protein CASSELVQRSSYNSPLHF.

V and J are TRBV20-1 and TRBJ1-2; 7 nucleotides line up with TRBD1. CDR3 size: 11 residues. The V gene's germline CDR1 is DFQATT and CDR2 SNEGSKA (reference sequence). In DNA, the CDR3 is TGCATCCCCCCAGGGGGAGAGGGCTACACCTTC. Translated: CIPPGGEGYTF.

V is TRBV6-5 and J is TRBJ1-2; TRBD1 might be the D (5 bases). V lost 5 bases and J 4 bases, leaving 14 bases between the germline ends. CDR1 is MNHEY and CDR2 is SVGAGI in the germline V gene. There are 14 residues in the CDR3. CDR3 in DNA: TGTGCCAGCAGTGACGGAGGGGATGTCTATGGCTACACCTTC. The encoded protein is CASSDGGDVYGYTF.

For the CDR3, the DNA is TGTGCCAGCAGTCCCGGACTAGGAGGCGCAGATACGCAGTATTTT. This encodes CASSPGLGGADTQYF. This chain joins TRBV6-5 and TRBJ2-3; TRBD2 agrees at 7 bases. The CDR3 extends over 15 amino acids. With 5 bases clipped from V and 4 bases from J, the junction kept 9 bases outside the gene matches. Per germline, CDR1 MNHEY and CDR2 SVGAGI.

The chain couples TRBV6-5 to TRBJ1-2; 9 bases are a match to TRBD1. Looked up from germline, CDR1 is MNHEY and CDR2 is SVGAGI. The CDR3 contains 15 residues. V shed 9 bases, J shed 3 bases, and the junction held 11 bases outside the gene matches. The CDR3 here is CASNPGTGSYYGYTF. Written as DNA, the CDR3 is TGTGCCAGTAACCCCGGGACAGGGTCTTACTATGGCTACACCTTC.

The rearrangement uses TRBV7-2 and TRBJ1-6; D may be TRBD1 (5 bases). Per germline, CDR1 SGHTA and CDR2 FQGNSA. Trimming removed 4 bases from V and 6 bases from J, with 10 bases in between. The CDR3 consists of 14 residues. The CDR3 reads CASSSGGINSPLHF. CDR3 nucleotide sequence: TGTGCCAGCAGCTCGGGGGGGATTAATTCACCCCTCCACTTT.

The chain links TRBV10-3 to TRBJ1-1; D not resolved. The CDR3 is 15 amino acids. Looked up from germline, CDR1 is ENHRY and CDR2 is SYGVKD. V was pared by 8 bases and J by 0 bases, with 16 bases between. The CDR3 region is CAIAGFQGMNTEAFF. CDR3 DNA sequence: TGTGCCATCGCGGGGTTTCAAGGCATGAACACTGAAGCTTTCTTT.

The J gene is TRBJ2-1, the V gene TRBV12-5; 8 nucleotides agree with TRBD2. V shed 4 bases and J 10 bases; nucleotides not matched to a gene: 6. The CDR3 covers 13 residues. CDR1 is LGHNT and CDR2 is FRNRAP in the germline V gene. CDR3 sequence (DNA): TGTGCTAGTGGTTCGGGGGGGCTGGGGGAGCAGTTCTTC. It codes for CASGSGGLGEQFF.

The sample holds one count of this clone. CDR3 in DNA: TGCGCCAGCAGCCAAGACCCGGGGCTAGCGGGAGCCTTTAACACCGGGGAGCTGTTTTTT. It encodes CASSQDPGLAGAFNTGELFF. The chain carries TRBV4-1 and TRBJ2-2; 10 bases agree with TRBD2. The CDR3 contains 20 residues. The trim removed 0 bases at V and 2 bases at J, leaving 12 bases unmatched. Germline V gene lookup returns CDR1 MGHRA and CDR2 YSYEKL.

The chain recombines TRBV30 with TRBJ1-2; no clear D gene. Germline V CDR1 and CDR2: GTSNPN, SVGIG (reference sequence). The CDR3 spans 16 residues. V lost 3 bases and J lost 4, with 21 bases in between. CDR3 amino acids: CAWSLTSGRLSYGYTF. The CDR3 DNA is TGTGCCTGGAGCCTTACCAGCGGGAGGTTGAGCTATGGCTACACCTTC.

This chain links TRBV10-3 with TRBJ2-1; 8 bases map to TRBD1. The V and J ends lost 2 bases and 6 bases, in that order; junction bases with no gene match: 3. Germline V gene data show CDR1 as ENHRY and CDR2 as SYGVKD. The CDR3 length is 14 residues. The CDR3, as DNA: TGTGCCATCAGTGAGCCGGACAGGGCCAATGAGCAGTTCTTC. The encoded protein is CAISEPDRANEQFF.

This clone was seen a handful of times. The chain uses TRBV2 and TRBJ1-2; D gene uncertain. CDR1 SNHLY and CDR2 FYNNEI come from the germline V gene. V lost 2 bases and J lost 0, with 7 bases in between. The CDR3 covers 14 residues. The CDR3, as DNA: TGTGCCAGCAGTGAAAGCGGAGCTAACTATGGCTACACCTTC. It translates to CASSESGANYGYTF.

V usage is TRBV5-6 and J usage is TRBJ2-7; perhaps TRBD2 as D (5 bases). The CDR3 loop spans 13 amino acids. V lost 4 bases, J lost 0 bases, and 8 bases lay in between. Germline V CDR1 and CDR2: SGHDT, YYEEEE. CDR3 nucleotides: TGTGCCAGCAGCACCGGGGACTCCTACGAGCAGTACTTC. Its protein is CASSTGDSYEQYF.

The gene calls are TRBV9 and TRBJ2-5, with TRBD2 matching 7 bases. This CDR3 has 18 residues. The J segment lost 1 base and the V segment lost 4 bases, leaving 16 bases of the junction unmatched. The germline V gene encodes CDR1 SGDLS and CDR2 YYNGEE. CDR3 sequence reads: CASSPHPSGTTLQETQYF. The CDR3 bases are TGTGCCAGCAGCCCACACCCTTCAGGGACTACCCTCCAAGAGACCCAGTACTTC.

This clone appeared a single time. The chain carries TRBV18 and TRBJ2-1; a possible D gene is TRBD1 (5 bases). Looked up from germline, CDR1 is KGHSH and CDR2 is LQKENI. With 6 bases removed from V and 3 bases from J, the gap between germline ends came to 18 bases. CDR3 size: 16 residues. CDR3 DNA: TGTGCCAGCTCCGACCTCAGGGAAGCTCGCTACAATGAGCAGTTCTTC. Amino acids: CASSDLREARYNEQFF.

The chain combines TRBV9 with TRBJ1-2; possible D gene TRBD1, 6 bases. The CDR3 extends over 15 amino acids. Per germline, CDR1 SGDLS and CDR2 YYNGEE. Trimming took off 7 bases at V and 0 bases at J, with 16 bases between the two ends. DNA for the CDR3: TGTGCCAGCGGGTCTTCTACAGGGTCTAACTATGGCTACACCTTC. Protein sequence: CASGSSTGSNYGYTF. The variable domain in full, completed from reference TRBV9 and TRBJ1-2, reads DSGVTQTPKHLITATGQRVTLRCSPRSGDLSVYWYQQSLDQGLQFLIQYYNGEERAKGNILERFSAQQFPDLHSELNLSSLELGDSALYFCASGSSTGSNYGYTFGSGTRLTVV.

This clone appeared a few times. J is TRBJ1-1 and V is TRBV6-5; 9 positions agree with TRBD1. Germline trimming cut 6 bases from V and 5 bases from J; bases unmatched to any gene: 7. Germline-derived CDR1 and CDR2 are MNHEY and SVGAGI. This CDR3 is built from 14 residues. CDR3 in DNA: TGTGCCAGCAGCCTACAGGGGGCTGGGACTGAAGCTTTCTTT. As protein: CASSLQGAGTEAFF.

This clone was counted a few times. The rearrangement uses TRBV28 and TRBJ1-5; D is unclear. Germline CDR1 reads MDHEN; CDR2 reads SYDVKM. V was cut by 5 bases and J by 7 bases, with 9 bases left in between. The CDR3 spans 12 residues. CDR3 sequence (DNA): TGTGCCAGCAGTACGAGACAACAGCCCCAGCATTTT. The encoded protein is CASSTRQQPQHF.

The V call is TRBV5-1, the J call TRBJ1-6, with D unclear. The CDR3 spans 15 residues. V was clipped by 4 bases and J by 10 bases, with 18 bases between them. Germline V gene data show CDR1 as SGHRS and CDR2 as YFSETQ. CDR3 loop: CASSPREGSNSPLHF. In DNA form, the CDR3 reads TGCGCCAGCAGCCCCCGAGAGGGCTCTAACTCACCCCTCCACTTT.

The chain is built from TRBV19 and TRBJ2-4; 8 nucleotides match TRBD1. Trimming at V came to 8 bases and at J to 6 bases, leaving 12 bases not matched to a gene. Germline CDR1 is LNHDA and CDR2 is SQIVND (reference sequence). The CDR3 extends over 15 amino acids. The DNA of the CDR3 is TGTGCCAGTTCGCCCCTCGGACAGGGTAGAAACATTCAGTACTTC. Translated, it gives CASSPLGQGRNIQYF.

The V gene is TRBV2, the J gene TRBJ2-1; TRBD2 aligns across 15 bases. The germline V gene has CDR1 SNHLY and CDR2 FYNNEI. V was clipped by 8 bases and J by 7 bases; unmatched bases: 12. The CDR3 runs to 17 residues. The CDR3 spells CASGGLAGGPSLNEQFF. The CDR3 DNA reads TGTGCCAGCGGTGGACTAGCGGGAGGGCCCTCTCTGAATGAGCAGTTCTTC.

CDR3 nucleotide sequence: TGTGCCAGCAGCCAACCCGACTCCGGGGAGCTGTTTTTT. Residues: CASSQPDSGELFF. This chain joins TRBV4-2 and TRBJ2-2; D unclear. Germline CDR1 LGHNA, CDR2 YNFKEQ. The ends were cut back, 2 bases at V and 6 bases at J, with 7 bases in the middle. The CDR3 has 13 amino acids.

This chain connects TRBV18 to TRBJ1-2; TRBD1 matches 12 bases. CDR3 length: 14 amino acids. V gave up 5 bases and J gave up 8 bases; unmatched junction bases: 6. Germline CDR1 is KGHSH and CDR2 is LQKENI. CDR3 residues: CASSTGTGGVGYTF. CDR3 nucleotide sequence: TGTGCCAGCTCAACCGGGACAGGGGGCGTAGGCTACACCTTC.